This T cell receptor (beta chain) was documented in a study of a mutant IDH1 vaccine in newly diagnosed glioma. Trimming left V 2 bases short and J 7 bases short, with 9 bases between. CDR1 GTSNPN and CDR2 SVGIG come from the germline V gene (reference sequence). This CDR3 has 13 amino acids. Sequencing used immunoSEQ multiplex PCR; TCRdb keeps in-frame clones, though not all of them. There are about 69,000 clones in the sample; just over 85% occur only once, and around 3% lies in the top ten. Indicated time point: baseline, week 1 (first vaccination visit). The treatment: pre-vaccination baseline after standard-of-care therapy.

The J gene is TRBJ1-6, the V gene TRBV30; D is unresolved. This TCR derives from a man aged 25 to 40 with glioma. The sample here was PBMCs, taken from a glioma patient treated with radiotherapy, temozolomide or both. The CDR3 reads CAWSPGRNSPLHF. The CDR3 region has the DNA TGTGCCTGGAGTCCAGGAAGAAATTCACCCCTCCACTTT.